This TCR beta chain appears in the sequencing data of a study of T-cell memory formation after mild COVID-19 (dated by TCRdb to the early 2020s). In terms of the full investigation: TCR sequence clusters from the two donors were largely donor specific. In a couple of donors, T-cell clones that expanded and contracted after mild COVID-19 were tracked by sequencing TCRalpha and TCRbeta repertoires over time. Two young, previously healthy adult volunteers made up the cohort, one male and one female.

Concerning this clonotype itself: Its cognate antigen has yet to be identified. Base qualities are missing; no much larger clone stands one base away.

At the junction V is shortened by 11 bases and J by 2 bases; bases outside the gene matches: 6. CDR1 MDHEN and CDR2 SYDVKM were looked up in the germline V gene. The CDR3 runs 13 amino acids, cysteine and phenylalanine included. The only DNA kept is the CDR3, 39 bases in frame from the first base. PBMCs were isolated by Ficoll-Paque density gradient centrifugation. Summary of the overall study and its limitations: Contracting CD4+ clones were located mainly in the CM and EM memory subsets, whereas CD8+ clones were found to be enriched in EMRA. SARS-CoV-2 specificity of the second-wave clones peaking on day 37 was not confirmed. Only a couple of mild cases were covered in the study, and larger cohorts including severe cases with pre-infection samples were considered necessary. The detection of some responding clones in pre-infection memory suggests that pre-existing cross-reactive memory T cells joined the SARS-CoV-2 response. From day 15 to 85, contracting clones showed balanced CD4/CD8 phenotypes, whereas a second wave of clones that expanded from day 15 to 37 leaned towards CD4+.

Sequencing was performed on an Illumina NovaSeq 6000. TCRalpha and TCRbeta cDNA libraries were constructed by 5'RACE with constant-segment primers, with sample barcodes and unique molecular identifiers being introduced. RNA was extracted from every sample with Trizol reagent. Libraries were amplified in two PCR steps, with a second sample barcode and Illumina TruSeq adapters added in the second step. Libraries were sequenced on an Illumina NovaSeq with 2 x 150 bp paired-end reads. In the authors' own workflow: With migec v1.2.7, reads were demultiplexed and then collapsed into UMI-guided consensus sequences. With mixcr v2.1.11, UMI consensuses were aligned to TRA and TRB V and J templates and assembled into clonotypes. A clonotype was counted as expanded or contracted only if both edgeR and NoisET called the change significant, with noise models trained on biological replicates. For edgeR calls, the thresholds were a false discovery rate-adjusted p below 0.01 and a log2 fold-change of 1. PCA with hierarchical clustering of max-normalized trajectories of the 1000 most abundant clonotypes was used as exploratory dynamics analysis. Separately sequenced CD4+ and CD8+ repertoires were used to assign the CD4 or CD8 phenotype of responding clones. TCRdb passed the public sequencing reads through fastp at Q25 and MiXCR, retaining productive beta sequences. Here each entry gathers all rows of one CDR3 protein and keeps the most common genes and DNA. The V and J calls, along with clone size, are taken from TCRdb and not from the paper's own processing. The sample table contains around 200,000 distinct CDR3 sequences; only one count was recorded for about 18% of them. Roughly 3.9% of the sample is taken by the ten largest.

The sequence was obtained from a man between 18 and 35 years old who had mild COVID-19 (a few samples of this study predate the infection). The sample titles of this study are shuffled in the database, so cell type and time point are left out; the donor was told from shared clones. In this chain, TRBV28 is recombined with TRBJ2-1, and 7 junction bases match TRBD2. The sample comprised PBMCs or a T cell subset sorted from them (not recorded which). The nucleotides are TGTGCCTGCCGGGGAGGGCCCTACAATGAGCAGTTCTTC. This gives the protein CACRGGPYNEQFF.